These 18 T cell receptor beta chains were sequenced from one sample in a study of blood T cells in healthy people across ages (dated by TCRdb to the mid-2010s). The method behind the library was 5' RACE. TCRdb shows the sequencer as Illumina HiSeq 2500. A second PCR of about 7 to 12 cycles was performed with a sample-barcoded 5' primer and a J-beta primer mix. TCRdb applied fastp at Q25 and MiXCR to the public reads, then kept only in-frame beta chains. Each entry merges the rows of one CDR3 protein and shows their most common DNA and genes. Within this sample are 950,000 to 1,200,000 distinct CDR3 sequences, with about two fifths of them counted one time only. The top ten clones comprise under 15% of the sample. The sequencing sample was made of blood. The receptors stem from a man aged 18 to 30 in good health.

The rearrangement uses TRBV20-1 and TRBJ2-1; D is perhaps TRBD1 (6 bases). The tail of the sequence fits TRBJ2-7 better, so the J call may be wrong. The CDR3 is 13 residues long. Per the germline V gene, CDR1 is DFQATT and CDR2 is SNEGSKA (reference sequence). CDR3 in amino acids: CSAQYDRYNEQYF. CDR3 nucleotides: TGCAGTGCTCAATACGACAGGTACAATGAGCAGTACTTC.

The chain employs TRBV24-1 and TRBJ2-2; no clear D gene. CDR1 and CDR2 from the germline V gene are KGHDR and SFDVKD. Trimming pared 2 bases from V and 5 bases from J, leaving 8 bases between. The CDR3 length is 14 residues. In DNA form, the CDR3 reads TGTGCCACCAGTGATTCAGACAAGACCGGGGAGCTGTTTTTT. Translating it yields CATSDSDKTGELFF.

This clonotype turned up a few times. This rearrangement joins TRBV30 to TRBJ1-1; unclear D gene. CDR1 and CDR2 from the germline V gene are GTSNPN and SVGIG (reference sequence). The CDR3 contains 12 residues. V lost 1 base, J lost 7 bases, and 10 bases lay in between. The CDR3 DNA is TGTGCCTGGAGTGCGGTACGGCTTGAAGCTTTCTTT. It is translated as CAWSAVRLEAFF.

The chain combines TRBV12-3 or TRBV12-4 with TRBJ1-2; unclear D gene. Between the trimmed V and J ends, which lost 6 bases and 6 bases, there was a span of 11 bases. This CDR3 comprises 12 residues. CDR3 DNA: TGTGCCAGCAGGATCCCTCGTGATGGCTACACCTTC. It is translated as CASRIPRDGYTF.

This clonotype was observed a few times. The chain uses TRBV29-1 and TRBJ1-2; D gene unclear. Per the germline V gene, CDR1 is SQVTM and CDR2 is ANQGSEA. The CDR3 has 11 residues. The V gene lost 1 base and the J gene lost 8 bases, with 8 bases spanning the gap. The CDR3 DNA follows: TGCAGCGTTGAAGGCGGTTGGGGCTACACCTTC. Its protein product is CSVEGGWGYTF.

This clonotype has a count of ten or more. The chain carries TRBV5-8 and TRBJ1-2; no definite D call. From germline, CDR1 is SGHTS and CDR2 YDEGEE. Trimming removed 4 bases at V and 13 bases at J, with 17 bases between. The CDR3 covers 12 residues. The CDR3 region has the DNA TGTGCCAGCAGCCGTAACCTGGACTCGCCCACCTTC. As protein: CASSRNLDSPTF.

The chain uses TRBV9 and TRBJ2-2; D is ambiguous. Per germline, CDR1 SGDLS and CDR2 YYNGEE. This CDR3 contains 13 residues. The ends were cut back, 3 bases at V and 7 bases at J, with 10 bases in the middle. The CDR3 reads CASSGRQSGELFF. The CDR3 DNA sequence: TGTGCCAGCAGCGGAAGACAAAGCGGGGAGCTGTTTTTT.

The CDR3 protein is CASWGRDYQETQYF. CDR3 coding DNA: TGCGCCAGCTGGGGAAGGGACTACCAAGAGACCCAGTACTTC. V and J are TRBV5-1 and TRBJ2-5; possibly TRBD2 for D (6 bases). The CDR3 has 14 amino acids. Trimming left V 7 bases short and J 0 bases short, with 13 bases between. Germline values: CDR1 SGHRS, CDR2 YFSETQ.

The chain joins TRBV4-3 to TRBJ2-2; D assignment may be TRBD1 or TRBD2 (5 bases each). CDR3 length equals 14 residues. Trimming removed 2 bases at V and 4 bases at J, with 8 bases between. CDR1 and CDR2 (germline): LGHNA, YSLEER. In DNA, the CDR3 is TGCGCCAGCAGCCAATGGGGGACCACCGGGGAGCTGTTTTTT. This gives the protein CASSQWGTTGELFF.

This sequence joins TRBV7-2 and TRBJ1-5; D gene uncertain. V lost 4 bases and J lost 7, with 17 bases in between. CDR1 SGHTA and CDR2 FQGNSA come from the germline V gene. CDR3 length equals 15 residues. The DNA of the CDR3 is TGTGCCAGCAGCTCGACCGGGGAATTCGGACAGCCCCAGCATTTT. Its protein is CASSSTGEFGQPQHF.

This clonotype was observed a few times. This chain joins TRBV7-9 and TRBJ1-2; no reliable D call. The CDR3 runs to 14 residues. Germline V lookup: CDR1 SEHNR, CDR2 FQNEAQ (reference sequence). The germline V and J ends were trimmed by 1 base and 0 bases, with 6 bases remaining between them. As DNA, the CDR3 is TGTGCCAGCAGCTTAGGGCTGACTAACTATGGCTACACCTTC. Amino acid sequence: CASSLGLTNYGYTF.

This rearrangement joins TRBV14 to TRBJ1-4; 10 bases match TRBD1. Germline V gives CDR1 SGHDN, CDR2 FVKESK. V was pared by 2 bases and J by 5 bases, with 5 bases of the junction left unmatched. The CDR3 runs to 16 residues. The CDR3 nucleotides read TGTGCCAGCAGCCAAACGACGGGACAGGGGAATGAAAAACTGTTTTTT. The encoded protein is CASSQTTGQGNEKLFF.

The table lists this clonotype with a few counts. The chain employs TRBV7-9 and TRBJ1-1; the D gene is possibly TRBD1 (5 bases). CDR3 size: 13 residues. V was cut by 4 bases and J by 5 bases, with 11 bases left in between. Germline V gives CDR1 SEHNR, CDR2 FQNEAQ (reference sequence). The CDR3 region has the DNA TGTGCCAGCAGCTCACCAGGGATAACTGAAGCTTTCTTT. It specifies CASSSPGITEAFF.

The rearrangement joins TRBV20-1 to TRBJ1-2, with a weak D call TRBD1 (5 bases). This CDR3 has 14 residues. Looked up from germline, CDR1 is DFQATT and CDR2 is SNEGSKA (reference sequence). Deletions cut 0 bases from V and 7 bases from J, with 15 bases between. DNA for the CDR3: TGCAGTGCTAGAGATGGGTCAGGGAGGCCTGGCTACACCTTC. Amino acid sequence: CSARDGSGRPGYTF.

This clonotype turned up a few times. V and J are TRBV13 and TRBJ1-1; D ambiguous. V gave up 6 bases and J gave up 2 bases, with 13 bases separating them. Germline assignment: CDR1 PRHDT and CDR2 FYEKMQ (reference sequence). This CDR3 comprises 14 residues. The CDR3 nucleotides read TGTGCCAGCAGACGGTCGGGAGGAAACACTGAAGCTTTCTTT. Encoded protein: CASRRSGGNTEAFF.

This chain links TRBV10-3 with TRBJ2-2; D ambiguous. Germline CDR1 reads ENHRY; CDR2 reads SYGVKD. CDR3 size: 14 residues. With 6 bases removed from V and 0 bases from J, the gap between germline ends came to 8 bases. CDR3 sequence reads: CAISVTSNTGELFF. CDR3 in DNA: TGTGCCATCAGCGTCACGTCGAACACCGGGGAGCTGTTTTTT.

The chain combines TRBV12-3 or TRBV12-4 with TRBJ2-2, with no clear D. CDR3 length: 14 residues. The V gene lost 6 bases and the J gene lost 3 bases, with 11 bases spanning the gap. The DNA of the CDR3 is TGTGCCAGCAGACCAGCGAGAGACACCGGGGAGCTGTTTTTT. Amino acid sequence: CASRPARDTGELFF.

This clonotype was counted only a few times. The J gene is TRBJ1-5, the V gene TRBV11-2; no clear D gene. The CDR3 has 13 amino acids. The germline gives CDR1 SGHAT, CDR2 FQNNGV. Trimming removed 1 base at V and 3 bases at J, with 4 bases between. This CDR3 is CASSLATNQPQHF. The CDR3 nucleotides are TGTGCCAGCAGCTTAGCCACCAATCAGCCCCAGCATTTT.